The present T cell receptor (beta chain) was sequenced within a study of technical replicates of blood from a few donors. Produced via immunoSEQ multiplex PCR; TCRdb's table is partial and in-frame only. The table has some 13,000 clones, approximately 95% seen once. CDR1 SNHLY and CDR2 FYNNEI come from the germline V gene. V shed 3 bases and J shed 4 bases, with 6 bases lying between them. The CDR3 is 12 amino acids. Sequencing was performed on PBMCs. The sequence was collected from a human donor in good health. This sequence joins TRBV2 and TRBJ2-5, with D unclear. The CDR3 region has the DNA TGTGCCAGCAGTGAGAGGTCAGAGACCCAGTACTTC. This sequence encodes CASSERSETQYF. The variable domain in full, with the rest retrieved from reference TRBV2 and TRBJ2-5, is EPEVTQTPSHQVTQMGQEVILRCVPISNHLYFYWYRQILGQKVEFLVSFYNNEISEKSEIFDDQFSVERPDGSNFTLKIRSTKLEDSAMYFCASSERSETQYFGPGTRLLVL.